This T cell receptor (beta chain) emerged from a study of post-analysis software for immune sequencing data. Background on the study: The patients showed relapsing-remitting, secondary progressive and progressive-relapsing multiple sclerosis courses.

Study outcomes and limitations: F measure clustering grouped samples strongly by preparation batch. Among 5 or 6 TRBV segments more frequent in patients than controls were TRBV5-6, TRBV5-1 and TRBV20-1.

CDR1 SGDLS and CDR2 YYNGEE come from the germline V gene. The CDR3 is 15 amino acids. V was pared by 1 base and J by 2 bases, with 11 bases between. Unique molecular identifiers were present in the TCR beta cDNA libraries. The T cell input of roughly 0.95 to 10 million gave 400,000 to 500,000 cDNA molecules. Using its own MiXCR run on the PCR reads, TCRdb lists one record per CDR3 protein. The sample records 800,000 to 950,000 distinct CDR3 sequences, under 70% being singletons. As to this clonotype: The antigen is undetermined.

This chain uses TRBV9 with TRBJ2-3; weak D call: TRBD2 (5 bases). This sequence originates from a girl aged 5 to 17 with multiple sclerosis. The material sequenced was blood. This CDR3 reads CASSVRGGDTDTQYF. CDR3 nucleotide sequence: TGTGCCAGCAGCGTACGGGGTGGGGACACAGATACGCAGTATTTT.